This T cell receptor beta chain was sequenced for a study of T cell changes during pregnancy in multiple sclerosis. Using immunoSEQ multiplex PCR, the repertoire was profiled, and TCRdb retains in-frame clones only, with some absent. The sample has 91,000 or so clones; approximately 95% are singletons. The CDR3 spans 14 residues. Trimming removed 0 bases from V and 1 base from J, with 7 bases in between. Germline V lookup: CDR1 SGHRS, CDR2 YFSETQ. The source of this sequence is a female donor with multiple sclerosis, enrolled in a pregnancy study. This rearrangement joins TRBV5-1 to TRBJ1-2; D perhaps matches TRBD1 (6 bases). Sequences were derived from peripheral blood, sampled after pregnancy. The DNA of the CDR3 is TGCGCCAGCAGCTTGGCGGACAGTAACTATGGCTACACCTTC. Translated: CASSLADSNYGYTF.